This T cell receptor beta chain was captured by sequencing in a study of tumor-infiltrating lymphocytes in primary liver carcinoma. Co-extracting RNA and DNA was done with roughly 17-32 mg of unsorted bulk tissue as input. The CDR3 has 14 residues. Germline V lookup: CDR1 GTSNPN, CDR2 SVGIG (reference sequence). Reverse transcription of about 500 ng total RNA with a constant-region primer produced TCR beta cDNA. Sequencing libraries for TCR beta derived from three nested multiplex PCR rounds that used slightly modified ARM-PCR. The first two PCR rounds, around 10 cycles each, used TRBV1-TRBV30 forward primers and a C-beta reverse primer. Each CDR3 protein is one row after TCRdb ran MiXCR on the multiplex PCR reads. The table records some 40,000 distinct CDR3 sequences, 60% to 80% of them present only once. About this clonotype: One end of the junction varies from germline; a read error may be responsible.

The V and J genes are TRBV30 and TRBJ2-1; D remains ambiguous. This sequence originates from a middle-aged man with primary liver carcinoma and hepatitis B virus infection. The sample comprised tumor-adjacent normal liver tissue. The CDR3 spells CVWSISSPLNERFF. Written as DNA, the CDR3 is TGTGTCTGGAGTATCTCCTCCCCCCTCAATGAGCGGTTCTTC. Full variable domain (outside the CDR3, taken from reference TRBV30 and TRBJ2-1): SQTIHQWPATLVQPVGSPLSLECTVEGTSNPNLYWYRQAAGRGLQLLFYSVGIGQISSEVPQNLSASRPQDRQFILSSKKLLLSDSGFYLCVWSISSPLNERFFGPGTRLTVL.